A single sample is the source of the 27 T cell receptor beta chains below, sequenced in a study of CXCR3-negative and CXCR3-positive naive CD8 T cells. Through 5' RACE with UMI labels, the TRB cDNA libraries were prepared. TCRdb re-called the 5' RACE reads and shows each CDR3 protein once, DNA omitted. The repertoire shows some 130,000 distinct CDR3 sequences; the top ten hold 0.45% to 0.6%. The sample was naive CXCR3- CD8+ T cells from blood. The sample's subset: CD45RO-CCR7+CD27+CD95- naive CD8+ T cells lacking CXCR3 (TNR3-). The receptors here all came from a human donor in good health. Some clones in this sample may be carry-over from other donors' samples.

The J gene is TRBJ2-3, the V gene TRBV5-1; as DNA is missing, the TRBD2 call by TCRdb cannot be tested. The CDR3 extends over 17 amino acids. In germline, CDR1 is SGHRS, CDR2 YFSETQ. CDR3 sequence reads: CASSLGASGPSTDTQYF.

The rearrangement links TRBV14 to TRBJ2-7; without DNA, the TCRdb call of TRBD1 cannot be checked. This CDR3 is built from 19 residues. The germline CDR1 and CDR2 sequences are SGHDN and FVKESK. CDR3 sequence reads: CASSQKIKMPTGGSYEQYF. The whole variable domain, filled in from reference TRBV14 and TRBJ2-7, reads EAGVTQFPSHSVIEKGQTVTLRCDPISGHDNLYWYRRVMGKEIKFLLHFVKESKQDESGMPNNRFLAERTGGTYSTLKVQPAELEDSGVYFCASSQKIKMPTGGSYEQYFGPGTRLTVT.

The chain is built from TRBV29-1 and TRBJ2-2; there is no DNA to check the TCRdb D call of TRBD1. CDR3 length equals 16 residues. Germline assignment: CDR1 SQVTM and CDR2 ANQGSEA. The CDR3 sequence: CSVWGPGTVNTGELFF.

This chain connects TRBV7-8 to TRBJ2-1; there is no DNA to check the TCRdb D call of TRBD1. CDR3 length: 17 amino acids. Germline V gene sequence: CDR1 SGHVS, CDR2 FQNEAQ. The CDR3 here is CASSLALGGSSYNEQFF. The full variable domain, completed using reference TRBV7-8 and TRBJ2-1, is GAGVSQSPRYKVAKRGQDVALRCDPISGHVSLFWYQQALGQGPEFLTYFQNEAQLDKSGLPSDRFFAERPEGSVSTLKIQRTQQEDSAVYLCASSLALGGSSYNEQFFGPGTRLTVL.

The chain uses TRBV25-1 and TRBJ2-7; TCRdb returns TRBD1, unconfirmable since there is no DNA. Germline V gives CDR1 MGHDK, CDR2 SYGVNS. The CDR3 spans 23 residues. The CDR3 protein is CASSEPKGEPISSRGGRGHEQYF.

The rearrangement uses TRBV7-9 and TRBJ2-3; TCRdb lists TRBD1, though no DNA is available to test this call. The CDR3 is made up of 14 amino acids. CDR1 and CDR2 from the germline V gene are SEHNR and FQNEAQ (reference sequence). CDR3 loop: CASSTSGGGDTQYF.

The chain combines TRBV5-5 with TRBJ2-7; TCRdb designates TRBD1, a call that cannot be tested without DNA. The germline CDR1 and CDR2 sequences are SGHKS and YYEKEE (reference sequence). The length of the CDR3 is 15 residues. CDR3 sequence reads: CASSLIGTGAYEQYF.

The chain links TRBV29-1 to TRBJ2-6. The CDR3 has 12 residues. CDR1 is SQVTM and CDR2 is ANQGSEA in the germline V gene. The chain's CDR3 is CSVNSGANVLTF.

The chain is built from TRBV15 and TRBJ2-2; as DNA is missing, the TRBD1 call by TCRdb cannot be tested. The CDR3 covers 14 residues. The V gene's germline CDR1 is LNHNV and CDR2 YYDKDF (reference sequence). This chain's CDR3 is CASETGPNTGELFF.

The V gene is TRBV18, the J gene TRBJ1-2; there is no DNA to check the TCRdb D call of TRBD1. The CDR3 covers 13 residues. The V gene's germline CDR1 is KGHSH and CDR2 LQKENI. Here the CDR3 reads CASSEGQDYGYTF.

V is TRBV4-1 and J is TRBJ2-3. This CDR3 contains 15 residues. From germline, CDR1 is MGHRA and CDR2 YSYEKL. Here the CDR3 reads CASSQDNTLGDTQYF.

This chain joins TRBV5-6 and TRBJ2-1; TCRdb proposes TRBD1, but this gene call is untestable without DNA. Germline assignment: CDR1 SGHDT and CDR2 YYEEEE. The CDR3 length is 14 residues. The CDR3 spells CASSLGGSENEQFF.

This chain uses TRBV4-1 with TRBJ2-2; TCRdb gives TRBD2 as the D gene, but with no DNA this cannot be confirmed. The CDR3 runs 18 residues. Germline loops: CDR1 MGHRA, CDR2 YSYEKL. This CDR3 is CASSQGLAGGPHTGELFF.

J is TRBJ2-7 and V is TRBV12-3 or TRBV12-4. The CDR3 totals 14 residues. The CDR3: CASGARVETYEQYF.

This sequence joins TRBV7-9 and TRBJ2-3. Looked up from germline, CDR1 is SEHNR and CDR2 is FQNEAQ (reference sequence). The CDR3 loop spans 12 amino acids. CDR3 residues: CASSPIEFTQYF.

The chain couples TRBV7-9 to TRBJ2-7; lacking DNA, the TRBD1 call made by TCRdb goes unchecked. Germline loops: CDR1 SEHNR, CDR2 FQNEAQ (reference sequence). This CDR3 comprises 14 residues. CDR3 sequence: CASSPPGREYEQYF.

J is TRBJ2-5 and V is TRBV7-6; the D call from TCRdb, TRBD1, cannot be confirmed without DNA. CDR3 length: 15 residues. Germline V gene data show CDR1 as SGHVS and CDR2 as FNYEAQ. The CDR3 sequence is CASSRTGGGGETQYF. Combining the CDR3 with reference TRBV7-6 and TRBJ2-5 gives the whole variable domain GAGVSQSPRYKVTKRGQDVALRCDPISGHVSLYWYRQALGQGPEFLTYFNYEAQQDKSGLPNDRFSAERPEGSISTLTIQRTEQRDSAMYRCASSRTGGGGETQYFGPGTRLLVL.

The J gene is TRBJ1-2, the V gene TRBV9; TCRdb indicates TRBD1, and absent DNA this call remains unverified. Per the germline V gene, CDR1 is SGDLS and CDR2 is YYNGEE. This CDR3 has 15 residues. Here the CDR3 reads CASSLRTGGSDAYTF.

This chain joins TRBV27 and TRBJ2-7; without DNA, the TCRdb call of TRBD1 cannot be checked. From germline, CDR1 is MNHEY and CDR2 SMNVEV (reference sequence). The CDR3 is 12 amino acids. CDR3 sequence reads: CASSFYEGEQYF.

V gene TRBV29-1 combines with J gene TRBJ2-3; TCRdb selects TRBD2, and the lack of DNA leaves this call unchecked. CDR1 SQVTM and CDR2 ANQGSEA come from the germline V gene. The CDR3 runs 16 residues. CDR3 residues: CSVEGGGDPSTDTQYF.

The gene calls are TRBV29-1 and TRBJ2-5; TCRdb's assignment of TRBD1 cannot be checked, as there is no DNA. The CDR3 length is 14 residues. Germline lookup yields CDR1 SQVTM and CDR2 ANQGSEA. The CDR3 here is CSVDGRAPGETQYF.

The chain links TRBV6-5 to TRBJ2-7. This CDR3 contains 12 residues. Germline CDR1 MNHEY, CDR2 SVGAGI. This CDR3 is CASGFGPYEQYF.

This chain's CDR3 is CASSQSRPRSSTGELFF. The genes are TRBV23-1 and TRBJ2-2. TRBV23-1 is noted as an ORF with a role that remains uncertain. This CDR3 is built from 17 residues.

The CDR3 region is CSVEDLTGIHYSYTF. The rearrangement joins TRBV29-1 to TRBJ1-2; TCRdb returns TRBD1, unconfirmable since there is no DNA. Germline lookup yields CDR1 SQVTM and CDR2 ANQGSEA. This CDR3 is 15 amino acids long.

The chain uses TRBV9 and TRBJ2-1; TCRdb reports TRBD1, a call that lacks DNA to check it against. Germline CDR1 reads SGDLS; CDR2 reads YYNGEE. The CDR3 is 16 amino acids. This CDR3 reads CASSAPSTGSYNEQFF.

V usage is TRBV29-1 and J usage is TRBJ2-3; there is no DNA to check the TCRdb D call of TRBD2. This CDR3 spans 20 amino acids. The germline V gene encodes CDR1 SQVTM and CDR2 ANQGSEA. CDR3 sequence: CSVEVSILAGVAEGTDTQYF.

This rearrangement joins TRBV4-1 to TRBJ1-4; the TCRdb call, TRBD1, lacks DNA for checking. Germline-derived CDR1 and CDR2 are MGHRA and YSYEKL. This CDR3 has 15 amino acids. CDR3: CASSTSGGSNEKLFF.